These 26 T cell receptor beta chains share one sample of origin, sequenced in a study of T-cell memory formation after mild COVID-19. TCRdb analysed the 5' RACE reads with MiXCR anew, one entry per CDR3 protein. The table lists 450,000 to 650,000 distinct CDR3 sequences, about a fifth of them singletons, with around 12% in the top ten. The sample was PBMCs or a T cell subset sorted from them (not recorded which). The receptors here all came from an adult woman who had mild COVID-19 (a few samples of this study predate the infection). Cell type and time point are not known.

Written as DNA, the CDR3 is TGTGCCAGCAGCTTAGGGGACAGAAACTACGAGCAGTACTTC. This sequence encodes CASSLGDRNYEQYF. This sequence joins TRBV7-9 and TRBJ2-7; 7 bases agree with TRBD1. Germline CDR1 and CDR2: SEHNR and FQNEAQ (reference sequence). The CDR3 runs 14 residues. The V and J ends lost 1 base and 3 bases, in that order; junction bases with no gene match: 3. Drawing the rest from reference TRBV7-9 and TRBJ2-7, the complete variable domain is DTGVSQNPRHKITKRGQNVTFRCDPISEHNRLYWYRQTLGQGPEFLTYFQNEAQLEKSRLLSDRFSAERPKGSFSTLEIQRTEQGDSAMYLCASSLGDRNYEQYFGPGTRLTVT.

This chain links TRBV5-1 with TRBJ2-3; 8 bases agree with TRBD1. V shed 4 bases and J 0 bases; nucleotides not matched to a gene: 4. Germline V gene lookup returns CDR1 SGHRS and CDR2 YFSETQ. This CDR3 contains 15 residues. Written as DNA, the CDR3 is TGCGCCAGCAGCGGGGGACAGGCTAGCACAGATACGCAGTATTTT. This sequence encodes CASSGGQASTDTQYF.

CDR3 DNA sequence: TGTGCCAGCAGCTTAGCGAGCGGGAGGGCCGTCGGGGAGCTGTTTTTT. Its translation: CASSLASGRAVGELFF. The rearrangement joins TRBV7-8 to TRBJ2-2; 10 nucleotides match TRBD2. J was trimmed by 7 bases and V by 0 bases; bases with no gene match: 5. Germline-derived CDR1 and CDR2 are SGHVS and FQNEAQ. The CDR3 length is 16 residues.

This clonotype was detected only a few times. V and J are TRBV20-1 and TRBJ2-5; either TRBD1 or TRBD2 may supply D (5 bases each). Germline values: CDR1 DFQATT, CDR2 SNEGSKA (reference sequence). This CDR3 spans 16 amino acids. V dropped 5 bases and J dropped 4 bases, with 23 bases sitting between them. CDR3 in amino acids: CSALNAGTHRRETQYF. In nucleotides, the CDR3 is TGCAGTGCTCTCAACGCCGGGACCCATAGGAGAGAGACCCAGTACTTC.

V usage is TRBV7-8 and J usage is TRBJ2-5; 9 nucleotides align to TRBD2. CDR3 size: 15 residues. In germline, CDR1 is SGHVS, CDR2 FQNEAQ. Trimming removed 8 bases from V and 2 bases from J; junction bases left unmatched: 9. CDR3 bases: TGTGCCAGCGGTGGCGGGAGGGGGATTCAAGAGACCCAGTACTTC. It is translated as CASGGGRGIQETQYF.

The J gene is TRBJ2-3, the V gene TRBV10-3; D unclear. Trimming took 7 bases from V and 6 from J, leaving 11 bases between them. Germline V gives CDR1 ENHRY, CDR2 SYGVKD. CDR3 length: 12 amino acids. The CDR3 nucleotides read TGTGCCATCACCCCCGACGGGGATACGCAGTATTTT. Amino acids: CAITPDGDTQYF.

CDR3 DNA: TGTGCCAGCAGTTACTCAGGGACAGCGATTGGGACTGAAGCTTTCTTT. Translation gives CASSYSGTAIGTEAFF. The rearrangement joins TRBV6-5 to TRBJ1-1; 7 bases fit TRBD1. The CDR3 covers 16 residues. Germline CDR1 and CDR2: MNHEY and SVGAGI. After removal of 0 bases from V and 5 bases from J, the junction contained 9 bases not matched to a gene.

Here the CDR3 reads CASSLSARDTQYF. In DNA, the CDR3 is TGTGCCAGCAGCTTAAGTGCCAGAGATACGCAGTATTTT. The genes are TRBV7-7 and TRBJ2-3; no firm D call. Between the trimmed V and J ends, which lost 2 bases and 5 bases, there was a span of 8 bases. Germline-derived CDR1 and CDR2 are SSHAT and FNYEAQ (reference sequence). The CDR3 covers 13 residues.

The J gene is TRBJ1-2, the V gene TRBV19; D gene unclear. V lost 4 bases, J lost 5 bases, and 14 bases lay in between. The CDR3 has 14 residues. The V gene's germline CDR1 is LNHDA and CDR2 SQIVND (reference sequence). DNA for the CDR3: TGTGCCAGTAGTACGGTCGCCTTAGCTTATGGCTACACCTTC. It codes for CASSTVALAYGYTF. Together with reference TRBV19 and TRBJ1-2, the CDR3 gives the full variable domain: DGGITQSPKYLFRKEGQNVTLSCEQNLNHDAMYWYRQDPGQGLRLIYYSQIVNDFQKGDIAEGYSVSREKKESFPLTVTSAQKNPTAFYLCASSTVALAYGYTFGSGTRLTVV.

The rearrangement links TRBV5-6 to TRBJ2-1; 16 positions agree with TRBD2. The CDR3 is made up of 16 amino acids. Germline trimming cut 2 bases from V and 10 bases from J; bases unmatched to any gene: 6. Germline V CDR1 and CDR2: SGHDT, YYEEEE. CDR3 DNA sequence: TGTGCCAGCAGCTTAGGGACTAGCGGGAGGGCCGGGGAGCAGTTCTTC. This gives the protein CASSLGTSGRAGEQFF.

This chain connects TRBV6-1 to TRBJ2-7, with D perhaps assigned TRBD1 or TRBD2 (5 bases each). V lost 6 bases and J lost 4, with 13 bases in between. Germline V CDR1 and CDR2: MNHNS, SASEGT. The CDR3 loop spans 13 amino acids. CDR3: CASRGTETYEQYF. The CDR3 region has the DNA TGTGCCAGCAGGGGGACGGAGACGTACGAGCAGTACTTC.

This CDR3 is CASSLAPVPLPYGYTF. CDR3 bases: TGTGCCAGCAGCTTAGCGCCAGTGCCGCTACCCTATGGCTACACCTTC. This chain joins TRBV7-9 and TRBJ1-2; D is unclear. Germline V gene data show CDR1 as SEHNR and CDR2 as FQNEAQ (reference sequence). V gave up 0 bases and J gave up 4 bases, with 15 bases separating them. The CDR3 spans 16 residues.

The chain uses TRBV20-1 and TRBJ1-1, with D possibly being TRBD1 (6 bases). CDR1 and CDR2 from the germline V gene are DFQATT and SNEGSKA (reference sequence). V shed 0 bases and J shed 3 bases, with 14 bases lying between them. This CDR3 is built from 15 residues. The DNA of the CDR3 is TGCAGTGCTAGAGATTACCGGGGGCGGGACACTGAAGCTTTCTTT. Its translation is CSARDYRGRDTEAFF.

The chain is built from TRBV5-4 and TRBJ2-5; 12 bases are shared with TRBD2. The germline V gene encodes CDR1 SGHNT and CDR2 YYREEE (reference sequence). Unmatched junction bases numbered 10, after V lost 4 bases and J lost 6 bases. This CDR3 is built from 16 residues. Here the CDR3 DNA reads TGTGCCAGCAGCCCCGCGACTAGCGGGAGTAGGAAGACCCAGTACTTC. Translated: CASSPATSGSRKTQYF.

This clonotype occurred many times. The chain joins TRBV5-5 to TRBJ2-2; TRBD2 matches 10 bases. The CDR3 runs 18 residues. The V gene's germline CDR1 is SGHKS and CDR2 YYEKEE (reference sequence). V lost 1 base to trimming and J lost 4 bases; unmatched junction nucleotides: 10. The CDR3 DNA sequence: TGTGCCAGCAGCTTGTTACTAGCGGGGCCGCTGGTCACCGGGGAGCTGTTTTTT. Amino acid sequence: CASSLLLAGPLVTGELFF.

The chain links TRBV5-4 to TRBJ1-1, with 9 bases that match TRBD1. This CDR3 region has 16 residues. CDR1 SGHNT and CDR2 YYREEE come from the germline V gene (reference sequence). The trim removed 4 bases at V and 0 bases at J, leaving 7 bases unmatched. CDR3 nucleotides: TGTGCCAGCAGCCATCCGGGACAGGGCATGAACACTGAAGCTTTCTTT. Translated, it gives CASSHPGQGMNTEAFF.

This clonotype was observed a few times. This chain links TRBV12-3 or TRBV12-4 with TRBJ1-2; TRBD1 matches 8 bases. The length of the CDR3 is 15 residues. V lost 6 bases and J lost 10; bases outside the gene matches: 16. CDR3 loop: CASSRGAGQGMAYTF. Here the CDR3 DNA reads TGTGCCAGCAGCCGAGGCGCCGGACAGGGTATGGCCTACACCTTC.

This clonotype was detected a few times. This sequence joins TRBV2 and TRBJ1-1; possibly TRBD1 for D (6 bases). The germline gives CDR1 SNHLY, CDR2 FYNNEI. Trimming took off 4 bases at V and 2 bases at J, with 14 bases between the two ends. The CDR3 extends over 15 amino acids. The CDR3 protein is CASSGRDNANTEAFF. The CDR3 bases are TGTGCCAGCAGTGGGCGGGACAACGCAAACACTGAAGCTTTCTTT.

The rearrangement joins TRBV30 to TRBJ1-1; a weak D match, TRBD1 (6 bases). V was trimmed by 6 bases and J by 5 bases, leaving 16 bases between them. There are 13 residues in the CDR3. Germline lookup yields CDR1 GTSNPN and CDR2 SVGIG (reference sequence). The DNA for the CDR3 is TGTGCCTGCGAGGGGGGGCGCGGTACTGAAGCTTTCTTT. It codes for CACEGGRGTEAFF. Combining the CDR3 with reference TRBV30 and TRBJ1-1 gives the whole variable domain SQTIHQWPATLVQPVGSPLSLECTVEGTSNPNLYWYRQAAGRGLQLLFYSVGIGQISSEVPQNLSASRPQDRQFILSSKKLLLSDSGFYLCACEGGRGTEAFFGQGTRLTVV.

This clonotype was detected only a few times. The chain combines TRBV12-5 with TRBJ2-6; D unclear. Germline V gives CDR1 LGHNT, CDR2 FRNRAP. The CDR3 spans 17 residues. V was trimmed by 0 bases and J by 1 base, leaving 10 bases between them. CDR3 sequence reads: CASGLVRLGSGANVLTF. CDR3 nucleotides: TGTGCTAGTGGTTTGGTTCGCCTAGGGTCTGGGGCCAACGTCCTGACTTTC.

The V gene is TRBV6-6, the J gene TRBJ1-4; 9 nucleotides align to TRBD1. With V trimmed by 2 bases and J by 7 bases, 11 bases remained unmatched. The CDR3 spans 17 residues. CDR1 and CDR2 (germline): MNHNY, SVGAGI (reference sequence). The DNA for the CDR3 is TGTGCCAGCAGTTACGGCGGACAGGGGAGTCGGGGTGAAAAACTGTTTTTT. This translates into CASSYGGQGSRGEKLFF.

This clonotype was counted between two and nine times. The chain joins TRBV9 to TRBJ2-7; D not resolved. This CDR3 has 17 amino acids. CDR1 SGDLS and CDR2 YYNGEE come from the germline V gene. V was cut by 1 base and J by 1 base, with 18 bases left in between. CDR3 region: CASSVHHSTMSSYEQYF. The CDR3 nucleotides read TGTGCCAGCAGCGTACACCACAGCACCATGTCATCCTACGAGCAGTACTTC. Complete variable domain (other parts from reference TRBV9 and TRBJ2-7): DSGVTQTPKHLITATGQRVTLRCSPRSGDLSVYWYQQSLDQGLQFLIQYYNGEERAKGNILERFSAQQFPDLHSELNLSSLELGDSALYFCASSVHHSTMSSYEQYFGPGTRLTVT.

This clonotype was seen only a few times. The rearrangement uses TRBV4-3 and TRBJ1-5; TRBD1 is a possible D gene (6 bases). The V end was cut by 0 bases, the J end by 9 bases, with 21 bases between. Germline lookup yields CDR1 LGHNA and CDR2 YSLEER. This CDR3 is built from 17 residues. The CDR3 loop is CASSQDHRAGEDRPQHF. DNA for the CDR3: TGCGCCAGCAGCCAAGATCACAGGGCAGGGGAAGACCGGCCCCAGCATTTT.

This clonotype has only a few counts. V is TRBV5-1 and J is TRBJ1-2; no clear D gene. The V end lost 3 bases, the J end lost 2 bases, and 14 bases lay between the germline ends. The germline V gene encodes CDR1 SGHRS and CDR2 YFSETQ. The CDR3 runs 15 residues. The CDR3 protein is CASSSDRPLNYGYTF. The CDR3 coding sequence is TGCGCCAGCAGCTCCGATCGACCCTTGAACTATGGCTACACCTTC.

This chain connects TRBV2 to TRBJ2-7; D may be TRBD2 (6 bases). Trimming left V 4 bases short and J 5 bases short, with 12 bases between. From germline, CDR1 is SNHLY and CDR2 FYNNEI. This CDR3 spans 13 amino acids. The DNA of the CDR3 is TGTGCCAGCAGTGGAGGAGGGCTCGACGAGCAGTACTTC. Protein: CASSGGGLDEQYF. The full variable domain, completed using reference TRBV2 and TRBJ2-7, is EPEVTQTPSHQVTQMGQEVILRCVPISNHLYFYWYRQILGQKVEFLVSFYNNEISEKSEIFDDQFSVERPDGSNFTLKIRSTKLEDSAMYFCASSGGGLDEQYFGPGTRLTVT.

The chain carries TRBV7-6 and TRBJ2-5, with 8 bases aligning to TRBD2. Losses at the gene ends were 5 bases for V and 3 bases for J; bases not matched to a gene: 5. Germline V gene data show CDR1 as SGHVS and CDR2 as FNYEAQ. The CDR3 is made up of 14 amino acids. This CDR3 is CASSPGLAKETQYF. For the CDR3, the DNA is TGTGCCAGCAGCCCCGGACTAGCCAAAGAGACCCAGTACTTC.